Sequencing of this T cell receptor (beta chain) was carried out in a study of regulatory T cells in long-lasting Graves disease. This clonotype has at least ten counts. J lost 4 bases, V lost 4 bases, and 14 bases had no gene match. This CDR3 has 18 residues. Germline loops: CDR1 MNHEY, CDR2 SVGAGI. For TCR beta, libraries came from iRepertoire HTBI primers and Arm-PCR of CDR3 regions. TCRdb processed the multiplex PCR reads anew with MiXCR; each CDR3 protein has one entry. Of fewer than 600,000 distinct CDR3 sequences detected, about 20% appear once; the ten largest clones hold around 12%. The sample's time point: persistent/refractory GD, antithyroid drugs over 5 years with positive TRAb. Following extraction of RNA from PBMCs, that RNA was used to make the TCR library.

The TCR originated in a female donor with Graves disease. The sequencing here drew on peripheral blood mononuclear cells (PBMCs), taken when the disease was refractory, from a patient treated with antithyroid drugs. The chain uses TRBV6-5 and TRBJ2-7; 12 bases map to TRBD1. The CDR3 region is CASSSGTGGEVAPYEQYF. The CDR3 region has the DNA TGTGCCAGCAGTTCCGGGACAGGGGGCGAGGTGGCTCCGTACGAGCAGTACTTC.